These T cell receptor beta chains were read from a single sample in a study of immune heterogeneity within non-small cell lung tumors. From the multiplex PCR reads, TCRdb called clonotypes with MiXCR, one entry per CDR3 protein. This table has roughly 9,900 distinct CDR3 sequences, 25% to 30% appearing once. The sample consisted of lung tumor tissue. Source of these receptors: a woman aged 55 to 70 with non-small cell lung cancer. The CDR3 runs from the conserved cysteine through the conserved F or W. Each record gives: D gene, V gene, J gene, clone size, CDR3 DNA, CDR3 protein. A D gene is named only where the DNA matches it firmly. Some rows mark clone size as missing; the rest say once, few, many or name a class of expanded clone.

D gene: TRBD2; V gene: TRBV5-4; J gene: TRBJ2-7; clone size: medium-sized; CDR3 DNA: TGTGCCAGCAGCTACCCCGGGACTAGCGGCTACGAGCAGTACTTC; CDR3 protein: CASSYPGTSGYEQYF
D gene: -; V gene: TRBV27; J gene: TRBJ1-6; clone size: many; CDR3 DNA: TGTGCCAGCAGTTTTGGCAGGGTTTCGAGTTCACCCCTCCACTTT; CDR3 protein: CASSFGRVSSSPLHF
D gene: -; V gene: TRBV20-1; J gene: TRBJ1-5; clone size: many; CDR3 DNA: TGCAGTCTTAAAGATAACAATCAGCCCCAGCATTTT; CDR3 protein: CSLKDNNQPQHF
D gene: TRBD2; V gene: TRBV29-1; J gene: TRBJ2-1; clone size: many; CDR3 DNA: TGCAGCGTTGGGGGGACTAGCGGAGGGAATGAGCAGTTCTTC; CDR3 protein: CSVGGTSGGNEQFF
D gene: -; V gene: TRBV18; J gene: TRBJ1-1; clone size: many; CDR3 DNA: TGTGCCAGCTTGAGGGGAGGGGGGACTGAAGCTTTCTTT; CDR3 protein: CASLRGGGTEAFF
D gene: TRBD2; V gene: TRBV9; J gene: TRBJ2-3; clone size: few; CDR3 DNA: TGTGCCAGCAGCGATAATATAGCGGGGTGGGATACGCAGTATTTT; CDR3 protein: CASSDNIAGWDTQYF
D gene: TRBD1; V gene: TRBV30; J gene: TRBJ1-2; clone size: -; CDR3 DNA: TGTGCCTGGAGCGGAGGACAGGGATCTCTGAACTATGGCTACACCTTC; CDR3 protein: CAWSGGQGSLNYGYTF
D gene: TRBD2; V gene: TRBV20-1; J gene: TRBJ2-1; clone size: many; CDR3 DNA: TGCAGTGCTAGAGATGAGGCGGGAGGGCGATTCTTC; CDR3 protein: CSARDEAGGRFF
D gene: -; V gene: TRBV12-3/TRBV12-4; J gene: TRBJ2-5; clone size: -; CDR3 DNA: TGTGCCAGCAGTTTAGCTGACGGAGGGACCCAGTACTTC; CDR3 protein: CASSLADGGTQYF
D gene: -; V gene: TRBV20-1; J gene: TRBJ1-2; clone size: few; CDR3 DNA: TGCAGTGCTAGACCGGGGGGAGGATATGGCTACACCTTC; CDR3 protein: CSARPGGGYGYTF
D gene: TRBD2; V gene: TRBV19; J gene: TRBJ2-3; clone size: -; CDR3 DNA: TGTGCCAGTAGTACCGCACTAGCGGGAGAAAGAGATACGCAGTATTTT; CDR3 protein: CASSTALAGERDTQYF
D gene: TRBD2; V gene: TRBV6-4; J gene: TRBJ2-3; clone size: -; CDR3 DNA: TGTGCCAGCAGTGGAGCAGCGGGAGCCACAGATACGCAGTATTTT; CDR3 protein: CASSGAAGATDTQYF
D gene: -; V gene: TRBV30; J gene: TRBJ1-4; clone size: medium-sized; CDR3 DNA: TGTGCGTACGAGGGGCTCACGGAAAAACTGTTTTTT; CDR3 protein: CAYEGLTEKLFF
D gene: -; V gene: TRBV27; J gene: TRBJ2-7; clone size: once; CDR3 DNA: TGTGCCAGCAGGGAGAACCAGGGCTACGAGCAGTACTTC; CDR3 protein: CASRENQGYEQYF
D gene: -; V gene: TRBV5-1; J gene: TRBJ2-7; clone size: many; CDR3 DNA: TGCGCCAGCAGCTCGCGGGGATTTACCTACGAGCAGTACTTC; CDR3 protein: CASSSRGFTYEQYF
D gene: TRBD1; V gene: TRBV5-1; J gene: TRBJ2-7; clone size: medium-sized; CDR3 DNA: TGCGCCAGCAGCGAAACGACAGGGACGTCAAGCGAGCAGTACTTC; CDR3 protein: CASSETTGTSSEQYF
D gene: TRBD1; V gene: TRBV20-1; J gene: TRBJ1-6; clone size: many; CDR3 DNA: TGCAGTGCTAGATTCCGGGACAGGGACAGTTCACCCCTCCACTTT; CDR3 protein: CSARFRDRDSSPLHF
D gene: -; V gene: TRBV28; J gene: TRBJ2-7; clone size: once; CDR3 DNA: TGTGCCAGCAGTTTAACCTACGAGCAGTACTTC; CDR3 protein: CASSLTYEQYF
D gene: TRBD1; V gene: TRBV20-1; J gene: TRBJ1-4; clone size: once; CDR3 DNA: TGCAGTGCTAGAAAGACAGGGGGGGGGTTAGAACTGTTTTTT; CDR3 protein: CSARKTGGGLELFF
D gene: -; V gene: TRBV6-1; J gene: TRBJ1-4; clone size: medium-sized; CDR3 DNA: TGTGCCACCTACCGGGGGGGGGGACCGGGGATCAATGAAAAACTGTTTTTT; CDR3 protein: CATYRGGGPGINEKLFF
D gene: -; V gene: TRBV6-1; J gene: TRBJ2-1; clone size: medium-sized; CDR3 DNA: TGTGCCAGCAGTGAAATAGGGCTAGGAAGAAATGAGCAGTTCTTC; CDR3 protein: CASSEIGLGRNEQFF
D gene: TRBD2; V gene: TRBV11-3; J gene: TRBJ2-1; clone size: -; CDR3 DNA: TGTGCCAGTAGTATGGGGGGGGAGGGATACAATGAGCAGTTCTTC; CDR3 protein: CASSMGGEGYNEQFF
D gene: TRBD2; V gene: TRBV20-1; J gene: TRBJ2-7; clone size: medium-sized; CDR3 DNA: TGCAGTGCTGATCTAGCGGGAGTGGGCGAGCAGTACTTC; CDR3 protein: CSADLAGVGEQYF